This T cell receptor (beta chain) was found in a study of regulatory T cells in long-lasting Graves disease (dated by TCRdb to about 2021). About the study as a whole: Antithyroid drugs had been taken for less than 3 months by newly diagnosed Graves' disease patients. This study used TCR sequencing and RNA sequencing of peripheral blood to compare persistent Graves' disease patients against newly diagnosed Graves' disease patients. The study was registered as a clinical trial and conducted in China. TCR sequencing covered around 13 persistent and roughly 20 newly diagnosed Graves' disease patients, around 33 samples in total.

Taken with the paper, the label for time point translates to: newly diagnosed GD, antithyroid drugs for less than 3 months. RNA was extracted from PBMCs in TRIzol for both TCR sequencing and RNA sequencing. The diagnosis of Graves' disease was made according to American Thyroid Association guidelines. Patients were recruited from an endocrinology department in Xi'an, China. Each patient gave 8.5 to 9.5 milliliters of peripheral blood, collected in an EDTA anticoagulant tube. Ficoll Paque Plus density gradient separation was used to isolate PBMCs, and no further T cell sorting was performed. An Agilent 2100 Bioanalyzer and agarose gel were used to check RNA quality, and a NanoDrop 2000 was used to measure RNA concentration. Taken from the germline V gene, the CDR1 and CDR2 loops are LGHNA and YSLEER. The CDR3 spans 15 residues, from the cysteine through the phenylalanine. Only the CDR3 DNA is retained, 45 bases long and in frame from the first base. V drops 0 bases and J drops 6 bases, leaving 13 bases in between.

Library generation was performed with multiplex PCR. TCRdb lists the instrument as Illumina HiSeq 4000. iRepertoire HTBI primers and Arm-PCR amplification of CDR3 regions were used to construct TCR beta libraries. PCR products were gel purified before sequencing. For the original study's pipeline: A total of roughly 65 TRBV and 14 TRBJ segments were identified across samples and were used for gene usage analysis of CDR3 amino acid clonotypes. COPE and FqMerger were used to merge the filtered high-quality paired reads into contigs. BLAST was used to align contigs to IMGT TRBV, TRBD and TRBJ reference genes, with CDR3 defined following IMGT. Clonotypes above 0.1% frequency were classified as highly expanded clones. Shannon entropy served as the measure of repertoire diversity, while the Gini coefficient captured V-J evenness. A clonotype found in more than one individual was treated as public. TCRdb passed the public sequencing reads through fastp at Q25 and MiXCR, retaining productive beta sequences. A single entry per CDR3 protein holds the most common genes and DNA from its merged rows. The V and J calls, along with clone size, are taken from TCRdb and not from the paper's own processing. The sample table holds 350,000 to 450,000 distinct CDR3 sequences, of which roughly a sixth were seen once. Around 27% of the sample is taken by the ten largest.

Findings and caveats that apply to the study as a whole: More public clonotypes were shared among persistent patients (under 3,000) than among newly diagnosed patients (966). The small sample size was acknowledged by the authors as a limitation that may reduce accuracy. The study examined only peripheral blood because the primary lesion, thyroid tissue, could not be accessed. Preferential use of TRBV28, TRBJ1-2 and TRBJ2-5 was observed in persistent disease, whereas TRBV20-1 and TRBJ2-1 were favored in newly diagnosed disease. Only the TCR beta chain was sequenced and analyzed. Lower TCR Shannon entropy and fewer highly expanded clones were observed in persistent Graves' disease patients than in newly diagnosed patients, which suggested clonal expansion.

This clonotype was found a few times. The clone's antigen remains unknown. The sample holds no much larger clone one base away, and base qualities are not on file. These data are also associated with another study on T cells in Graves' hyperthyroidism and ophthalmopathy. According to the second study: Stable Graves' hyperthyroidism was defined as no progression to ophthalmopathy during 18 months of follow-up. Hyperthyroidism patients were newly diagnosed, had a disease duration of under 2 months, and were aged 18 to 65 years. Patients with uncontrolled infections, other autoimmune diseases, pregnancy or lactation were excluded. Diagnoses were established on the basis of clinical symptoms, serum thyroxine and TRAb, thyroid ultrasound, and orbital computed tomography. For the first round of RT-PCR on the TCR CDR3, the HTBI primer set was used together with the Qiagen OneStep RT-PCR kit. Most expanded thyroid clonotypes (frequency above 0.001) were also detected in blood, a finding suggesting that blood repertoires may reflect thyroid immune responses. In cross-validation, a model built on a 13 V-J signature told ophthalmopathy apart from stable hyperthyroidism with approximately 90% sensitivity and roughly 83% specificity, and in testing the same model reached 80%/75%. In validation, progression to ophthalmopathy was predicted by the model with almost 71% sensitivity and roughly 72% specificity, a median of roughly 6.4 months before onset. To identify distinguishing TCR V-J signatures, a discovery cohort of 100 patients was used, comprising 40 to 45 with Graves' ophthalmopathy and some 57 with stable Graves' hyperthyroidism. An independent validation cohort of 18 to 20 hyperthyroidism patients and 17 patients who later progressed to ophthalmopathy tested prospective prediction of ophthalmopathy. For training and testing, the approximately 97 patients in the discovery cohort were randomly divided in a 7:3 ratio. The study also compared thyroid tissue and blood T-cell repertoires from five or six Graves' hyperthyroidism patients. Once sampling was done, hyperthyroidism patients were given methimazole at a starting dose of 30 mg daily, whereas ophthalmopathy patients were given high-dose intravenous methylprednisolone. A second multiplex PCR round built the libraries, followed by size selection and purification. Sequencing of the libraries was done on an Illumina HiSeq2000 using paired-end 100 bp reads. SOAPnuke was used to process the raw data, removing reads that contained adapters or uncalled bases, had a mean Phred below 15, or lacked an exact match to the constant primer or identifier. COPE v1.2.5 was used to merge high-quality paired reads, and clonotypes were defined as unique nucleotide sequences. MiTCR v1.1 was used to align clonotypes to the IMGT TRBV, TRBD and TRBJ reference segments. Only V-J combinations with frequency above 0.0001, covering about 99% of repertoires, were analysed. A TCS score was defined as the ratio of F50 (clonal expansion) to E x V (chaos), with BLOSUM62-based TCRdist applied between CDR3 peptides within each V-J. Welch's t-statistics and random forest reduced just over 500 V-J features to some 14, which were used in a naive Bayes classifier (R e1071). No statistical method was used to set the sample size in advance, and investigators knew the group allocation. The paper describes TCR Vbeta CDR3 sequencing of 120 to 150 peripheral blood samples, made up of around 41 ophthalmopathy patients, roughly 72 hyperthyroidism patients and 17 progressor patients.

This receptor was obtained from a man aged 35-49 years with Graves disease. Donor details come from another sample of the same person, matched by shared clones. The chain is encoded by TRBV4-3 joined to TRBJ2-3; a tentative D match to TRBD2 spans 6 bases. Material: peripheral blood mononuclear cells (PBMCs), obtained at new diagnosis, from a patient treated with antithyroid drugs. The DNA sequence is TGCGCCAGCAGCCAAGATGTTGCGCGGGATGATACGCAGTATTTT. This gives the protein CASSQDVARDDTQYF.